This T cell receptor beta chain was identified in a study of patients and donors after allogeneic stem cell transplantation. In TCRdb, the RT-PCR reads were re-called with MiXCR into one record per CDR3 protein. The table includes fewer than 500,000 distinct CDR3 sequences, 16% detected once. The sequenced material came from blood, either unsorted or a sorted T cell fraction (not recorded which). This receptor was obtained from a human donor who was either an allogeneic HSCT recipient or a stem cell or donor lymphocyte infusion donor (not recorded which). It is not recorded whose cells these are; they may come from a transplant donor.

The CDR3 DNA reads as TGTGCCAGCAGTGACAGCCTAGACTACGAGCAGTACTTC. Translated, it gives CASSDSLDYEQYF. The rearrangement uses TRBV6-1 and TRBJ2-7; D gene ambiguous. CDR1 and CDR2 from the germline V gene are MNHNS and SASEGT. There are 13 residues in the CDR3. V lost 3 bases, J lost 3 bases, and 9 bases lay in between.